These 15 T cell receptor beta chains were sequenced from one sample in a study of blood T cell repertoires in COVID-19. The table came from immunoSEQ multiplex PCR; TCRdb's copy has only in-frame clones and leaves some out. Among around 160,000 clones listed, 84% were seen once. The source material was peripheral blood. These receptors originate from a woman aged 80 or over with acute or convalescent COVID-19.

CDR3: CASSTRGRPQHF. The CDR3, as DNA: TGTGCCAGCAGTACCAGGGGGCGGCCCCAGCATTTT. The J gene is TRBJ1-5, the V gene TRBV12-3 or TRBV12-4; TRBD1 aligns across 8 bases. V shed 5 bases and J 9 bases; nucleotides not matched to a gene: 3. The CDR3 extends over 12 amino acids.

DNA of the CDR3: TGTGCCAGCAGCTTAGCGCTGGCGGGCGGTCAGGGGGAAAAACTGTTTTTT. It yields the protein CASSLALAGGQGEKLFF. The rearrangement uses TRBV7-9 and TRBJ1-4; tentatively, D is TRBD1 (6 bases). V gave up 0 bases and J gave up 8 bases, with 19 bases separating them. The CDR3 contains 17 residues. In germline, CDR1 is SEHNR, CDR2 FQNEAQ (reference sequence).

The chain employs TRBV5-4 and TRBJ1-1, with a tentative D call TRBD1 (5 bases). The CDR3 runs to 15 residues. The germline V gene has CDR1 SGHNT and CDR2 YYREEE (reference sequence). Trimming removed 0 bases from V and 4 bases from J, with 13 bases in between. CDR3 sequence reads: CASSLARAGGTEAFF. DNA for the CDR3: TGTGCCAGCAGCTTGGCCCGGGCGGGGGGCACTGAAGCTTTCTTT.

The genes are TRBV16 and TRBJ2-7; possible D gene TRBD2, 7 bases. The V end lost 6 bases, the J end lost 1 base, and 10 bases lay between the germline ends. The length of the CDR3 is 13 residues. CDR1 and CDR2 from the germline V gene are KGHSY and FQNENV. The CDR3: CASRQGGSYEQYF. In DNA, the CDR3 is TGTGCCAGCAGACAGGGAGGGTCCTACGAGCAGTACTTC.

The chain has TRBV10-3 and TRBJ2-7; TRBD1 is a possible D gene (5 bases). Germline V gene lookup returns CDR1 ENHRY and CDR2 SYGVKD. The CDR3 is 15 residues long. Trimming removed 0 bases from V and 2 bases from J, with 11 bases in between. Here the CDR3 reads CAISESGDSAYEQYF. The DNA of the CDR3 is TGTGCCATCAGTGAGTCCGGTGACAGCGCCTACGAGCAGTACTTC.

This sequence joins TRBV7-9 and TRBJ2-3; 9 bases line up with TRBD2. The CDR3 has 18 residues. With V trimmed by 4 bases and J by 2 bases, 13 bases remained unmatched. Germline V lookup: CDR1 SEHNR, CDR2 FQNEAQ (reference sequence). For the CDR3, the DNA is TGTGCCAGCAGCTCAGCCTGGGCGAGCGGGGGGAACACAGATACGCAGTATTTT. This codes for CASSSAWASGGNTDTQYF. The complete variable domain, with remaining parts taken from reference TRBV7-9 and TRBJ2-3, reads DTGVSQNPRHKITKRGQNVTFRCDPISEHNRLYWYRQTLGQGPEFLTYFQNEAQLEKSRLLSDRFSAERPKGSFSTLEIQRTEQGDSAMYLCASSSAWASGGNTDTQYFGPGTRLTVL.

The chain recombines TRBV14 with TRBJ2-2, with D possibly TRBD1 on 6 matching bases. Between the trimmed V and J ends, which lost 2 bases and 0 bases, there was a span of 19 bases. The length of the CDR3 is 19 residues. Looked up from germline, CDR1 is SGHDN and CDR2 is FVKESK. CDR3 sequence: CASSQFPSLQGANTGELFF. CDR3 nucleotide sequence: TGTGCCAGCAGCCAATTTCCCAGCCTACAGGGTGCGAACACCGGGGAGCTGTTTTTT.

The chain carries TRBV7-3 and TRBJ1-1, with no clear D. Deletions cut 0 bases from V and 7 bases from J, with 9 bases between. CDR1 and CDR2 from the germline V gene are SGHTA and FQGTGA. The CDR3 length is 13 residues. CDR3 loop: CASSLTGRGEAFF. DNA of the CDR3: TGTGCCAGCAGCTTAACAGGGAGAGGTGAAGCTTTCTTT.

V usage is TRBV6-6 and J usage is TRBJ1-1, with 7 bases identical to TRBD1. Trimming at V came to 7 bases and at J to 1 base, leaving 6 bases not matched to a gene. Germline CDR1 is MNHNY and CDR2 is SVGAGI (reference sequence). The length of the CDR3 is 14 residues. This chain's CDR3 is CASTNRGGNTEAFF. As DNA, the CDR3 is TGTGCCAGCACCAACAGGGGTGGGAACACTGAAGCTTTCTTT.

V and J are TRBV7-9 and TRBJ1-2, with TRBD1 matching 11 bases. There are 16 residues in the CDR3. Germline CDR1 is SEHNR and CDR2 is FQNEAQ (reference sequence). V gave up 5 bases and J gave up 0 bases; unmatched junction bases: 5. The CDR3 region is CASSGQGASSNYGYTF. The CDR3 coding sequence is TGTGCCAGCAGCGGACAGGGGGCCTCCTCTAACTATGGCTACACCTTC.

The chain combines TRBV6-1 with TRBJ1-3; 9 nucleotides line up with TRBD1. This CDR3 is built from 16 residues. V was pared by 3 bases and J by 0 bases, with 3 bases of the junction left unmatched. Germline V gene lookup returns CDR1 MNHNS and CDR2 SASEGT. The CDR3 coding sequence is TGTGCCAGCAGTGAGGGGACAGGGAACTCTGGAAACACCATATATTTT. Its translation is CASSEGTGNSGNTIYF.

The J gene is TRBJ1-2, the V gene TRBV15; 9 bases match TRBD1. There are 15 residues in the CDR3. Germline CDR1 LNHNV, CDR2 YYDKDF (reference sequence). Germline trimming cut 5 bases from V and 6 bases from J; bases unmatched to any gene: 10. The DNA for the CDR3 is TGTGCCACCAGCGCGACAGGGGGGTTTGCGGATGGCTACACCTTC. Protein: CATSATGGFADGYTF. Supplemented by reference TRBV15 and TRBJ1-2, the full variable domain reads DAMVIQNPRYQVTQFGKPVTLSCSQTLNHNVMYWYQQKSSQAPKLLFHYYDKDFNNEADTPDNFQSRRPNTSFCFLDIRSPGLGDTAMYLCATSATGGFADGYTFGSGTRLTVV.

This chain links TRBV13 with TRBJ2-3; D remains unclear. Trimming removed 0 bases at V and 0 bases at J, with 4 bases between. Germline V gene data show CDR1 as PRHDT and CDR2 as FYEKMQ (reference sequence). There are 14 residues in the CDR3. The CDR3, as DNA: TGTGCCAGCAGCTTAGGAAGCAGCACAGATACGCAGTATTTT. Protein sequence: CASSLGSSTDTQYF.

This clone was observed a few times. The chain carries TRBV5-1 and TRBJ1-4, with 8 nucleotides matching TRBD1. The junction had 1 base not matched to a gene; V was cut back by 1 base and J by 5 bases. The CDR3 is made up of 14 amino acids. Germline loops: CDR1 SGHRS, CDR2 YFSETQ. The CDR3 loop is CASSLSGGNEKLFF. CDR3 coding DNA: TGCGCCAGCAGCTTGTCAGGGGGCAATGAAAAACTGTTTTTT.

This clone has only a few counts. This chain uses TRBV11-2 with TRBJ1-4; D is possibly TRBD1 (6 bases). CDR1 is SGHAT and CDR2 is FQNNGV in the germline V gene. Trimming removed 1 base at V and 8 bases at J, with 8 bases between. This CDR3 spans 13 amino acids. The CDR3: CASSLGTVEKLFF. CDR3 in DNA: TGTGCCAGCAGCTTAGGGACAGTCGAAAAACTGTTTTTT. Full variable domain (outside the CDR3, taken from reference TRBV11-2 and TRBJ1-4): EAGVAQSPRYKIIEKRQSVAFWCNPISGHATLYWYQQILGQGPKLLIQFQNNGVVDDSQLPKDRFSAERLKGVDSTLKIQPAKLEDSAVYLCASSLGTVEKLFFGSGTQLSVL.